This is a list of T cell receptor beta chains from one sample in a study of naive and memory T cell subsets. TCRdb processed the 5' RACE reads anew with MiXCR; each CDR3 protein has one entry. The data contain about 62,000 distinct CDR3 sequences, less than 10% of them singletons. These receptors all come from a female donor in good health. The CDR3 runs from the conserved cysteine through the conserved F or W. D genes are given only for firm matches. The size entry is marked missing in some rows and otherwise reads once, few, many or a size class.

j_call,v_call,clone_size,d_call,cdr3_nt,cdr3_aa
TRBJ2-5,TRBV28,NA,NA,TGTGCCAGCAGCCGGCAGAATATAGAGACCCAGTACTTC,CASSRQNIETQYF
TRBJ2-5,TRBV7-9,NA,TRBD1,TGTGCCAGCAGCCCCCGGGACAGGTACCAAGAGACCCAGTACTTC,CASSPRDRYQETQYF
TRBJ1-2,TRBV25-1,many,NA,TGTGCCAGCAGTGAATCCCTGCCGGGTCCCCTATCTGGCTACACCTTC,CASSESLPGPLSGYTF
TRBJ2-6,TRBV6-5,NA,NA,TGTGCCAGCAGTTACGGCAGGGGCTCTGGGGCCAACGTCCTGACTTTC,CASSYGRGSGANVLTF
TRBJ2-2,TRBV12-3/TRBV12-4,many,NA,TGTGCCAGCACCCCAAGCCCCTTCACCGGGGAGCTGTTTTTT,CASTPSPFTGELFF
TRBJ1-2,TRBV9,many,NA,TGTGCCAGCAGCGTAGGGGACGTCTATGGCTACACCTTC,CASSVGDVYGYTF
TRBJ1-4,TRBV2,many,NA,TGTGCCAGCAGTGGGGGACCGTCAACTAATGAAAAACTGTTTTTT,CASSGGPSTNEKLFF
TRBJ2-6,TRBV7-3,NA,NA,TGTGCCAGCAGCTTAAGCCCCTCTGGGGCCAACGTCCTGACTTTC,CASSLSPSGANVLTF
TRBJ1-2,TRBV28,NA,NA,TGTGCCAGCAGTCCCATAGGGGGGGATTCATTCTATGGCTACACCTTC,CASSPIGGDSFYGYTF
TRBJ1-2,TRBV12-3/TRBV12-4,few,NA,TGTGCCAGCAGCCCTAGCGGTGATGGCTACACCTTC,CASSPSGDGYTF
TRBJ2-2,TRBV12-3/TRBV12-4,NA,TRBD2,TGTGCCAGCAGGGGACTAGCGGGCGAGAACACCGGGGAGCTGTTTTTT,CASRGLAGENTGELFF
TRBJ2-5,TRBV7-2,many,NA,TGCGCCGGCCAACACCAAGAGACCCAGTACTTC,CAGQHQETQYF
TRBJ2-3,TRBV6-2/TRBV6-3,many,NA,TGTGCCAGCAGTTACCCGGGCACAGATACGCAGTATTTT,CASSYPGTDTQYF
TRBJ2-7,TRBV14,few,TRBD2,TGTGCCAGCAGCCTTAGACGGGCCGGGACTACCTCCTACGAGCAGTACTTC,CASSLRRAGTTSYEQYF
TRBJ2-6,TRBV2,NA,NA,TGTGCCAGCAGGGCCGCGTCCCCCCCTGGGGCCAACGTCCTGACTTTC,CASRAASPPGANVLTF
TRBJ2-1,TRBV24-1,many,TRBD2,TGTGCCACCAGTGATTCCGGGACTAGCGGCCGTTGGGAGCAGTTCTTC,CATSDSGTSGRWEQFF
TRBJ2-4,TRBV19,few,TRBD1,TGTGCCAGTAGTCCCGAAAGACAGGGGCGAGGGGTGTGGGCCAAAAACATTCAGTACTTC,CASSPERQGRGVWAKNIQYF
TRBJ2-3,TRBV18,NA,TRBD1,TGTGCCAGCTCACCACTCCGACAGGGGGCAGATACGCAGTATTTT,CASSPLRQGADTQYF
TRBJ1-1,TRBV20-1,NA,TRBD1,TGCAGTGCAAAACGGGACAGGGTGGAAACTGAAGCTTTCTTT,CSAKRDRVETEAFF
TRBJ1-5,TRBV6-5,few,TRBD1,TGTGCCAGCAGTTCGACCCTAGGGACAGGGATCAATCAGCCCCAGCATTTT,CASSSTLGTGINQPQHF
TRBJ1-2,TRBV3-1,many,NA,TGTGCCAGCAGCCATTCCGACAGCCACTATGGCTACACCTTC,CASSHSDSHYGYTF
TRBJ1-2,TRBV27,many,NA,TGTGCCAGCAGTTTTTCCGCTAGATATGGCTACACCTTC,CASSFSARYGYTF
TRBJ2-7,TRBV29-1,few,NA,TGCAGCGCTTCGGTGGGGGGCACTGGAGACGAGCAGTACTTC,CSASVGGTGDEQYF
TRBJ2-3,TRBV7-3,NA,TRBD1,TGTGCCAGCAGCCCCGGGACAGGGCCAGATACGCAGTATTTT,CASSPGTGPDTQYF
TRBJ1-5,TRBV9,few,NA,TGTGCCAGCAGCCCGGAGGGAGTCAATCAGCCCCAGCATTTT,CASSPEGVNQPQHF
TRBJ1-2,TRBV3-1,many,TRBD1,TGTGCCAGCAGCCAAGGGGGACAGGGTAACTATGGCTACACCTTC,CASSQGGQGNYGYTF
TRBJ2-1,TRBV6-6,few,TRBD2,TGTGCCAGCAGCCCCGGGACTAGCGGGAATAATGAGCAGTTCTTC,CASSPGTSGNNEQFF
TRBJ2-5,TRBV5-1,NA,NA,TGCGCCAGCAGACTGGTGCAGGGCTGGCAAGAGACCCAGTACTTC,CASRLVQGWQETQYF
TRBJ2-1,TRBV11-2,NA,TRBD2,TGTGCCAGCAGCCCTTGGGAGCGGGAGTACAATGAGCAGTTCTTC,CASSPWEREYNEQFF
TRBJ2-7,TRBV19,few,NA,TGTGCCAGTAGTATAGTCGTCGGGTACGAGCAGTACTTC,CASSIVVGYEQYF
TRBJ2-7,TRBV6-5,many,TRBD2,TGTGCCAGCAGTTCTTTAGCGGGATCCTACGAGCAGTACTTC,CASSSLAGSYEQYF
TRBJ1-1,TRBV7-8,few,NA,TGTGCCAGCAGCGAACCGGGACACATTAGCCTGAGCACTGAAGCTTTCTTT,CASSEPGHISLSTEAFF
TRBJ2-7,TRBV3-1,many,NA,TGTGCCAGCAGCTCATTGGACGAGCAGTACTTC,CASSSLDEQYF
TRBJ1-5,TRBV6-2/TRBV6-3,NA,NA,TGTGCCAGCAGTTACATCAGGGAGAATCAGCCCCAGCATTTT,CASSYIRENQPQHF
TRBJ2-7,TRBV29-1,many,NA,TGCAGCGTCGGAGGGGCAGTCTACGAGCAGTACTTC,CSVGGAVYEQYF
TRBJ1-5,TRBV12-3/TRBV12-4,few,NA,TGTGCCAGCAGAGACAGGAATAATCAGCCCCAGCATTTT,CASRDRNNQPQHF
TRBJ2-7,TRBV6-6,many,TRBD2,TGTGCCAGCAGCAGTTGGGGAGGGCCACGCGACGAGCAGTACTTC,CASSSWGGPRDEQYF
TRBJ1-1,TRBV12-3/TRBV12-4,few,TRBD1,TGTGCCAGCAGTTTAGCCCTAGGACAGGGGCACACTGAAGCTTTCTTT,CASSLALGQGHTEAFF
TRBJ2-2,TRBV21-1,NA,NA,TGTGCCAGCAGCATTGTTAAAAGAGGGCGCGTTACCGGGGAGCTGTTTTTT,CASSIVKRGRVTGELFF
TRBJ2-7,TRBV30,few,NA,TGTGCCTGGAGTACCGCCGAGCGAGGGGGCTACGAGCAGTACTTC,CAWSTAERGGYEQYF
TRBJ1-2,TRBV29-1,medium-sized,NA,TGCAGCGTTGGACAGAACTATGGCTACACCTTC,CSVGQNYGYTF
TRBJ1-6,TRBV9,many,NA,TGTGCCAGCAGCCCCACCGGAAGCTATAATTCACCCCTCCACTTT,CASSPTGSYNSPLHF
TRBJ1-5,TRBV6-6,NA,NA,TGTGCCAGCAGTTACATCGATAGCAATCAGCCCCAGCATTTT,CASSYIDSNQPQHF
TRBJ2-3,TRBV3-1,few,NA,TGTGCCAGCAGCCAAGGCATCGGGCTGCGCACAGATACGCAGTATTTT,CASSQGIGLRTDTQYF
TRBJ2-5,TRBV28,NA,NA,TGTGCCAGCATCCCCGTGAACCAAGAGACCCAGTACTTC,CASIPVNQETQYF
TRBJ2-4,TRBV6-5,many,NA,TGTGCCAGCAGTTACTCGGAAGGGGCAGAAAACATTCAGTACTTC,CASSYSEGAENIQYF
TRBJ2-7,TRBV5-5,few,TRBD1,TGTGCCAGCAGACCGGGACAGGGACTCGAGCAGTACTTC,CASRPGQGLEQYF
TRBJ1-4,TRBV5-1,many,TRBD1,TGCGCCAGCAGCCCCGGGACAGGAGGTTATGAAAAACTGTTTTTT,CASSPGTGGYEKLFF
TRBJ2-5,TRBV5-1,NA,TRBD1,TGCGCCAGCAGCCTCCAACAGGGGTTCGGCGAGACCCAGTACTTC,CASSLQQGFGETQYF
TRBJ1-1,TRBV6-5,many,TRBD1,TGTGCCAGCAGTTACTCGCTCGGGACAGGGGGCACTGAAGCTTTCTTT,CASSYSLGTGGTEAFF
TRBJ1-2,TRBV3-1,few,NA,TGTGCCAGCAGGCTCTCGACGAGTGGCTACACCTTC,CASRLSTSGYTF
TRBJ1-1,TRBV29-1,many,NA,TGCAGCGCCACAGAACCCTTCACTGAAGCTTTCTTT,CSATEPFTEAFF
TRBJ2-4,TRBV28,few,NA,TGTGCCAGCAGTTTAGGCATACACATTCAGTACTTC,CASSLGIHIQYF
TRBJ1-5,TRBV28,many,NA,TGTGCCAGCAGAACTCCACTTGGGAGCAATCAGCCCCAGCATTTT,CASRTPLGSNQPQHF
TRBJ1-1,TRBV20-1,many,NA,TGCAGTGCTAGGGGTTCACAGGGCCGGATCACTGAAGCTTTCTTT,CSARGSQGRITEAFF
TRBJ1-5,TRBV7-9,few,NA,TGTGCCAGCAGCCCACCCGGGGAGGCGCAGCCCCAGCATTTT,CASSPPGEAQPQHF
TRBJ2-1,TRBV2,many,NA,TGTGCCAGCAGTCCCCCCCAGAGCTCCTACAATGAGCAGTTCTTC,CASSPPQSSYNEQFF